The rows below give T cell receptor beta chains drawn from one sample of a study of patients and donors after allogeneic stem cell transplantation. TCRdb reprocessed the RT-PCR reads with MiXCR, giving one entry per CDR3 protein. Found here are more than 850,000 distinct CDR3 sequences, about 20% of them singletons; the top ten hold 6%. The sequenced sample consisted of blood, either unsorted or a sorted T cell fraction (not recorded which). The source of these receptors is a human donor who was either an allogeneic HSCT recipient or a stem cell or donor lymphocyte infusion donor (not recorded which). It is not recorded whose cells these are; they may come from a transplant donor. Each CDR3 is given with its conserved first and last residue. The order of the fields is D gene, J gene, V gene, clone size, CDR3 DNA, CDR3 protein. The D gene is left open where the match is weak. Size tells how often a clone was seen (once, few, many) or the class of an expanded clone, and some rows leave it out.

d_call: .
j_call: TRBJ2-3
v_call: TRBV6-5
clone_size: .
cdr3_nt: TGTGCCAGCAGTTCCCGGTTGACACTGTCTAGCACAGATACGCAGTATTTT
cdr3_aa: CASSSRLTLSSTDTQYF

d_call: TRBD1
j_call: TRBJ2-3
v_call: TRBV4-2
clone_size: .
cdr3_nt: TGTGCCAGCCGGGACAGGGGCCCAGATACGCAGTATTTT
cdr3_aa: CASRDRGPDTQYF

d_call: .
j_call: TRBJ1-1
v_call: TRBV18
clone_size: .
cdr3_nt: TGTGCCAGCTCACTGACCAGATTGAACACTGAAGCTTTCTTT
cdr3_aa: CASSLTRLNTEAFF

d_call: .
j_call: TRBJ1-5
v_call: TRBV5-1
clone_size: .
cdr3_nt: TGCGCCAGCAGCTACCAACCGGGGGATAAGGGTCAGCCCCAGCATTTT
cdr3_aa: CASSYQPGDKGQPQHF

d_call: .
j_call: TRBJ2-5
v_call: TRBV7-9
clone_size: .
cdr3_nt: TGTGCCAGCAGCTTATACGGGAGTCAGACCCAGTACTTC
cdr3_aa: CASSLYGSQTQYF

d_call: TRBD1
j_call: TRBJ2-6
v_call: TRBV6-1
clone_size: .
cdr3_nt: TGTGCCAGCAGAACAGGGGCTTCTGGGGCCAACGTCCTGACTTTC
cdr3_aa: CASRTGASGANVLTF

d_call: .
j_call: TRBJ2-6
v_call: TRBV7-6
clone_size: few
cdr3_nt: TGTGCCAGCAGCTTTCCTCTTAATAGCTCTGGGGCCAACGTCCTGACTTTC
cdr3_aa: CASSFPLNSSGANVLTF

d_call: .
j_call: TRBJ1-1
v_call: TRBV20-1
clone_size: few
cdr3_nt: TGCAGTGCTAGTCCGGACAGACCCTTTGAAGCTTTCTTT
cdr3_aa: CSASPDRPFEAFF

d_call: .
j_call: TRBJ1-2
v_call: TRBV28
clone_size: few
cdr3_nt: TGTGCCAGCAGTCTTACTGGACAGCTCCCCAAGGGGGCTAACTATGGCTACACCTTC
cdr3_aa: CASSLTGQLPKGANYGYTF

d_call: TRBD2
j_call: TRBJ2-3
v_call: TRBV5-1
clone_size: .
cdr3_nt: TGCGCCAGCAGCTTGGGCTCACTAGCGGGAGGTCCGACAGATACGCAGTATTTT
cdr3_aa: CASSLGSLAGGPTDTQYF

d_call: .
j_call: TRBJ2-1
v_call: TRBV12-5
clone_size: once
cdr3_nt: TGTGCTAGTGGTTTACTTCGGAGCAACTACAATGAGCAGTTCTTC
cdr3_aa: CASGLLRSNYNEQFF

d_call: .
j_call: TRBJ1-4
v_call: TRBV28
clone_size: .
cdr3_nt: TGTGCCAGCAGCCCCGCGGGCGAAAAACTGTTTTTT
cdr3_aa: CASSPAGEKLFF

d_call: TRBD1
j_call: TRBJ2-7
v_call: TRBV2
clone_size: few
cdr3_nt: TGTGCCAGCAGTATCCGGGACAGCTACGAGCAGTACTTC
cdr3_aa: CASSIRDSYEQYF

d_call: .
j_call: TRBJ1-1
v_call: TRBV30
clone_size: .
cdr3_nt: TGTGCCTGGAGTATGGCAGGCCTCACTGAAGCTTTCTTT
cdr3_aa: CAWSMAGLTEAFF

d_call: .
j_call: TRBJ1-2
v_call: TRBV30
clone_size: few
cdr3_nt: TGTGCCTGGATTGCGGGGCATGGCTACACCTTC
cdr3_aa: CAWIAGHGYTF

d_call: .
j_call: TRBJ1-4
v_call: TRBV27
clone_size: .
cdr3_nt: TGTGCCAGCAGTTTCGCAGGGAAGAATGAAAAACTGTTTTTT
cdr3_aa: CASSFAGKNEKLFF

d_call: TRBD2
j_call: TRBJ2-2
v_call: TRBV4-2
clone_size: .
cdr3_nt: TGTGCCAGCAGCCAAGTCGGGACTAGCGGGAGAACCGGGGAGCTGTTTTTT
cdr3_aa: CASSQVGTSGRTGELFF

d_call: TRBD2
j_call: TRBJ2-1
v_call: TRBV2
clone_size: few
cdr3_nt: TGTGCCAGCAGTCCCCCTTATAGCGGGAGAAACTACAATGAGCAGTTCTTC
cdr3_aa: CASSPPYSGRNYNEQFF

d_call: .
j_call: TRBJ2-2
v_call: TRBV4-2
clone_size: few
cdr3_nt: TGTGCCAGCAGCCAAGAGGCGGACACATTAATCACCGGGGAGCTGTTTTTT
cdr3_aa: CASSQEADTLITGELFF

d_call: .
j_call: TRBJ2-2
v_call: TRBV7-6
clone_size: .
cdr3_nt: TGTGCCAGCAGACCACTAGGAGTCTCCGGGGAGCTGTTTTTT
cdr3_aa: CASRPLGVSGELFF

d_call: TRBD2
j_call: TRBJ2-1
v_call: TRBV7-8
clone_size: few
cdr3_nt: TGTGCCAGCAGCCCCCCTAGCGGGAGGGGGAATGAGCAGTTCTTC
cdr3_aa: CASSPPSGRGNEQFF

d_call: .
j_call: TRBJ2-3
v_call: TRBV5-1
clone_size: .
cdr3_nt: TGCGCCAGCAGCTTGGAGGACCACACAGATACGCAGTATTTT
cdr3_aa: CASSLEDHTDTQYF

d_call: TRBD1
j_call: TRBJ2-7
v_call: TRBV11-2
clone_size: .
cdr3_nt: TGTGCCAGCAGCCCCTATGTGGGACAGGGAAATGGGCAGTACTTC
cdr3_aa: CASSPYVGQGNGQYF

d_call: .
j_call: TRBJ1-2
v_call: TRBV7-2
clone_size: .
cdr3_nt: TGTGCCAGCAGCGGTAGCAGGTTAACATCGACCTTCTATGGCTACACCTTC
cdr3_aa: CASSGSRLTSTFYGYTF

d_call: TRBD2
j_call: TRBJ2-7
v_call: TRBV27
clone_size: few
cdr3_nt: TGTGCCAGCAGCCAAGCGGGGACGAGCTCCTACGAGCAGTACTTC
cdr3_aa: CASSQAGTSSYEQYF

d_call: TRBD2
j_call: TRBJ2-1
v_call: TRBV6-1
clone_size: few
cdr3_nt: TGTGCCAGCAGTCCATCTCCGGGACTACGCACCGATGAGCAGTTCTTC
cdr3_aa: CASSPSPGLRTDEQFF

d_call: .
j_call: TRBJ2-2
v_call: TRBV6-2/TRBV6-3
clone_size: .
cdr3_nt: TGTGCCAGCAGTTACGCGGTTTTGAACACCGGGGAGCTGTTTTTT
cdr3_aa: CASSYAVLNTGELFF

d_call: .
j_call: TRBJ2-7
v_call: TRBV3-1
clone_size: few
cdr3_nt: TGTGCCAGCAGCCAGGGACCACCCCCCTACGAGCAGTACTTC
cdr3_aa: CASSQGPPPYEQYF

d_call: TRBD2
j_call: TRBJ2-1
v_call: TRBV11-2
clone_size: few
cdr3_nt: TGTGCCAGCAGCCCTAGACTAGCGGGAGGGGGCAATGAGCAGTTCTTC
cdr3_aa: CASSPRLAGGGNEQFF

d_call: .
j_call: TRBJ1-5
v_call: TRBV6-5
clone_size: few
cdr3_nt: TGTGCCAGCAGTTACTCCGGTGGAACTACGAGCAATCAGCCCCAGCATTTT
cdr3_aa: CASSYSGGTTSNQPQHF

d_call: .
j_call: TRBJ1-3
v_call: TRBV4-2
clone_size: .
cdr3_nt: TGTGCCAGCAGCCAAGAAATTAAATGGCGGTCTGGAAACACCATATATTTT
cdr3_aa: CASSQEIKWRSGNTIYF

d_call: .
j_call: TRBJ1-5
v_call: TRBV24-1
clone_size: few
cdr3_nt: TGTGCCACCAGTGATTGGGGGGCCAGTGGGCAGCCCCAGCATTTT
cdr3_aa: CATSDWGASGQPQHF

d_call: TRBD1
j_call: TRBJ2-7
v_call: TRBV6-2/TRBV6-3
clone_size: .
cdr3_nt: TGTGCCAGCAGCCCGCCCGGGCGAGGGGGCATGAACGAGCAGTACTTC
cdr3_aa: CASSPPGRGGMNEQYF

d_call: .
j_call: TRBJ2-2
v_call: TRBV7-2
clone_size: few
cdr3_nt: TGTGCCAGCAGCTCTGGACTGTCCACCGGGGAGCTGTTTTTT
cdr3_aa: CASSSGLSTGELFF

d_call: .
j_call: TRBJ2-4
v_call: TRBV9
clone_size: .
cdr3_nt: TGTGCCAGCAGTCCCCATCTTAAGACGGAAAACATTCAGTACTTC
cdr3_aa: CASSPHLKTENIQYF

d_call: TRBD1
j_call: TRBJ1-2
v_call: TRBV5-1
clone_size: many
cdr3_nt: TGCGCCAGCAGCTTGCCTACGGGACAGTTGGACGGCTACACCTTC
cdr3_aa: CASSLPTGQLDGYTF

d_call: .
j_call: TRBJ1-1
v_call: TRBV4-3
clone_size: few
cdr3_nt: TGCGCCAGCAGCGATGACGAGGGGTTCACTGAAGCTTTCTTT
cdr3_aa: CASSDDEGFTEAFF